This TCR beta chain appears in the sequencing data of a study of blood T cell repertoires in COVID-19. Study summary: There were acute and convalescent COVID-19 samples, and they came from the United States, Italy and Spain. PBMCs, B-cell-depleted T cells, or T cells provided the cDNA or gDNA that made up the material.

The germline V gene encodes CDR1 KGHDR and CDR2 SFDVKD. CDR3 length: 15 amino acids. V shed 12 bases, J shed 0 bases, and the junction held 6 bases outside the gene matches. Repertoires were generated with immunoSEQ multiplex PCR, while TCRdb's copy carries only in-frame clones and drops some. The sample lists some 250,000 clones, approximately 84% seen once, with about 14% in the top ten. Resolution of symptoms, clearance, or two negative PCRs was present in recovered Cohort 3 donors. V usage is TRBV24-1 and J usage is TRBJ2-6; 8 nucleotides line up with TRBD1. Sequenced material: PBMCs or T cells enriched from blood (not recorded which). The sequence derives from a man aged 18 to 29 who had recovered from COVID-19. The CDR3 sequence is CASGTGGSGANVLTF. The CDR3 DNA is TGTGCCTCCGGGACAGGAGGCTCTGGGGCCAACGTCCTGACTTTC.